The clone carrying this TCR beta chain appeared a few times. The sample comes from a study of Tregs in tolerant kidney transplant recipients. Profiled with immunoSEQ multiplex PCR; TCRdb holds only in-frame clones, not every one. The table shows tens of thousands of clones, with roughly nine tenths occurring only once. The CDR3 consists of 16 residues. The germline gives CDR1 KGHSH, CDR2 LQKENI. The V and J ends lost 3 bases and 6 bases respectively, with 17 bases between them. CD4+CD25+CD127- Tregs, CD4+CD25- non-Tregs, CD4 and CD8 cells were sorted. Thawed PBMCs were rested overnight at 37°C with around 200 IU/ml IL-2 before regulatory T cell sorting.

V usage is TRBV18 and J usage is TRBJ2-2; no firm D call. Source material: Tregs from blood. The clonotype comes from a human donor in good health. CDR3 amino acids: CASSPQAAGLAGELFF. The CDR3 DNA is TGTGCCAGCTCACCTCAGGCTGCAGGCCTCGCCGGGGAGCTGTTTTTT.